This T cell receptor (beta chain) originates from a study of human T cells and chemical hapten exposure. J lost 6 bases, V lost 5 bases, and 4 bases had no gene match. The length of the CDR3 is 14 residues. From germline, CDR1 is SEHNR and CDR2 FQNEAQ (reference sequence). MiXCR, run by TCRdb on the RACE reads, gives a single entry per CDR3 protein. The data show 150,000 to 200,000 distinct CDR3 sequences, more than 20% seen once. The time point was: patch test 3, about 24 weeks after DPC sensitization. Treatment specified: therapeutic diphenylcyclopropenone sensitization with weekly scalp DPC. Total RNA was extracted from unfractionated whole blood. The sample holds a few counts of this clonotype.

The clonotype originates from a woman aged 40 to 50 with alopecia areata. Some clones in this sample may be carry-over from other donors' samples. This sample comprised whole blood, obtained in connection with sensitization to the hapten diphenylcyclopropenone (DPC). The chain links TRBV7-9 to TRBJ2-1; TRBD1 matches at 10 bases. The CDR3 region is CASSQWDRGNEQFF. CDR3 DNA sequence: TGTGCCAGCAGCCAATGGGACAGGGGCAATGAGCAGTTCTTC. The whole variable domain, filled in from reference TRBV7-9 and TRBJ2-1, reads DTGVSQNPRHKITKRGQNVTFRCDPISEHNRLYWYRQTLGQGPEFLTYFQNEAQLEKSRLLSDRFSAERPKGSFSTLEIQRTEQGDSAMYLCASSQWDRGNEQFFGPGTRLTVL.